This TCR beta chain came from a study of CD8+ T cells in alopecia areata. Study background: Treated patients were given 5 to 10 mg oral tofacitinib twice daily. Treatment ran 6 to 18 months, with 6 months of follow-up afterward.

In each case, RNA was isolated and then reverse transcribed into cDNA as the sequencing template. The assay was immunoSEQ multiplex PCR, and TCRdb's table has in-frame clones only and misses some. The table has more than 95,000 clones, less than 50% seen once. About this clone itself: Its matching antigen is unknown.

Alopecia areata patients provided lesional scalp punch biopsies and peripheral blood. General study points: Higher clonality was seen in lesional scalp than in normal scalp, especially in alopecia totalis/universalis.

This TCR was sampled from a human donor with alopecia areata. Sequenced sample: CD4+ T cells sorted from blood.

DNA of the CDR3: TGCGCCAGCAGACCAGATTGGGTAACTAGCGGGAGCTCCGGGGAGCTGTTTTTT. Translation gives CASRPDWVTSGSSGELFF. The chain employs TRBV5-1 and TRBJ2-2; 11 bases map to TRBD2. Germline loops: CDR1 SGHRS, CDR2 YFSETQ. The CDR3 is 18 residues long. Trimming took 5 bases from V and 6 from J; bases not matched to a gene: 15.